The 31 T cell receptor beta chains below come from one sample, sequenced in a study of OX40 agonist ivuxolimab in advanced cancers. The protocol was immunoSEQ multiplex PCR, while the TCRdb copy is restricted to in-frame clones and leaves out a portion. Of around 39,000 clones listed, about four fifths were seen once; the top ten hold about 13%. Sequences were derived from CD4+ or CD8+ T cells sorted from blood, sampled in a trial of the OX40 agonist ivuxolimab. Every receptor here comes from an adult with an advanced solid tumor such as melanoma, head and neck, liver or kidney cancer.

The chain carries TRBV12-5 and TRBJ2-1; tentative D call: TRBD2 (5 bases). Germline assignment: CDR1 LGHNT and CDR2 FRNRAP. The CDR3 consists of 15 residues. The ends were cut back, 3 bases at V and 8 bases at J, with 17 bases in the middle. CDR3 protein: CASGFLLAGRDEQFF. The CDR3 nucleotides are TGTGCTAGTGGTTTTCTGCTAGCTGGTAGGGATGAGCAGTTCTTC.

This rearrangement joins TRBV30 to TRBJ2-7, with 7 positions matching TRBD1. Per germline, CDR1 GTSNPN and CDR2 SVGIG (reference sequence). The CDR3 totals 16 residues. V trimming: 1 base; J trimming: 0 bases; junction bases outside the gene matches: 9. DNA of the CDR3: TGTGCCTGGAGTGGAGAGGGACAGACCAGCTCCTACGAGCAGTACTTC. Protein product: CAWSGEGQTSSYEQYF.

The chain employs TRBV4-1 and TRBJ2-3; D may be TRBD1 (7 bases). This CDR3 contains 16 residues. Trimming shortened V by 0 bases and J by 5 bases, and 15 bases separated the two germline ends. CDR1 MGHRA and CDR2 YSYEKL come from the germline V gene. The CDR3 coding sequence is TGCGCCAGCAGCCAAGATCCGGGGGCAGGGGGAGATACGCAGTATTTT. This encodes CASSQDPGAGGDTQYF.

The rearrangement joins TRBV28 to TRBJ2-7; D ambiguous. V shed 3 bases and J shed 4 bases, with 4 bases lying between them. The CDR3 length is 11 residues. CDR1 is MDHEN, CDR2 SYDVKM, per germline. CDR3: CASSLGYEQYF. Here the CDR3 DNA reads TGTGCCAGCAGTTTGGGGTACGAGCAGTACTTC.

The chain has TRBV28 and TRBJ1-1, with D possibly TRBD1 on 5 matching bases. V lost 6 bases to trimming and J lost 3 bases, with 14 bases between them. The CDR3 has 14 residues. In germline, CDR1 is MDHEN, CDR2 SYDVKM. For the CDR3, the DNA is TGTGCCAGCAGCCCTTTCAGGGACCACACTGAAGCTTTCTTT. Amino acid sequence: CASSPFRDHTEAFF.

The rearrangement uses TRBV5-8 and TRBJ1-1; no reliable D call. The V and J ends lost 0 bases and 7 bases respectively, with 16 bases between them. Germline V gives CDR1 SGHTS, CDR2 YDEGEE. The CDR3 covers 15 residues. This chain's CDR3 is CASSLGLGLGSEAFF. The CDR3 bases are TGTGCCAGCAGCTTGGGGCTGGGTCTTGGGAGTGAAGCTTTCTTT.

CDR3 DNA: TGCAGTGCTAGACATGGGGACATTCAGTACTTC. The encoded protein is CSARHGDIQYF. The chain couples TRBV20-1 to TRBJ2-4; unclear D gene. V lost 2 bases, J lost 8 bases, and 7 bases lay in between. This CDR3 comprises 11 residues. CDR1 is DFQATT, CDR2 SNEGSKA, per germline (reference sequence).

This sequence joins TRBV5-4 and TRBJ2-3; possibly TRBD1 for D (6 bases). Germline V CDR1 and CDR2: SGHNT, YYREEE (reference sequence). V lost 4 bases and J lost 0, with 9 bases in between. The CDR3 covers 14 residues. The CDR3 nucleotides are TGTGCCAGCAGCACAGGGTTGAGCACAGATACGCAGTATTTT. Protein: CASSTGLSTDTQYF.

This rearrangement joins TRBV29-1 to TRBJ2-7; D is undetermined. This CDR3 region has 12 residues. Looked up from germline, CDR1 is SQVTM and CDR2 is ANQGSEA. Trimming pared 4 bases from V and 1 base from J, leaving 8 bases between. The CDR3 spells CSVATTSYEQYF. CDR3 coding DNA: TGCAGCGTTGCAACTACGTCCTACGAGCAGTACTTC.

V usage is TRBV4-2 and J usage is TRBJ2-7; 10 bases are shared with TRBD2. The CDR3 sequence is 15 residues long. V shed 5 bases, J shed 2 bases, and the junction held 6 bases outside the gene matches. The germline V gene has CDR1 LGHNA and CDR2 YNFKEQ. The CDR3 bases are TGTGCCAGCAGCAAAACCGGGACTAGCGCCTACGAGCAGTACTTC. It yields the protein CASSKTGTSAYEQYF.

V gene TRBV6-1 combines with J gene TRBJ1-1; 7 positions match TRBD1. With V trimmed by 6 bases and J by 3 bases, 4 bases remained unmatched. The germline CDR1 and CDR2 sequences are MNHNS and SASEGT. The CDR3 sequence is 13 residues long. CDR3 DNA sequence: TGTGCCAGCAGGACCACAGGGGACACTGAAGCTTTCTTT. Translation gives CASRTTGDTEAFF.

The rearrangement links TRBV5-1 to TRBJ2-1, with a tentative D call TRBD2 (5 bases). V dropped 4 bases and J dropped 2 bases, with 10 bases sitting between them. Germline V CDR1 and CDR2: SGHRS, YFSETQ. CDR3 size: 14 residues. The CDR3 here is CASSPDFPYNEQFF. CDR3 coding DNA: TGCGCCAGCAGCCCGGACTTTCCCTACAATGAGCAGTTCTTC.

V and J are TRBV11-2 and TRBJ2-1, with D uncertain. Trimming removed 6 bases from V and 15 bases from J, with 15 bases in between. CDR1 is SGHAT, CDR2 FQNNGV, per germline. The CDR3 spans 11 residues. The CDR3 region is CASSSGPSLFF. CDR3 in DNA: TGTGCCAGCAGTTCCGGACCGAGTCTGTTCTTC. The entire variable domain, with the rest obtained from reference TRBV11-2 and TRBJ2-1, is as follows: EAGVAQSPRYKIIEKRQSVAFWCNPISGHATLYWYQQILGQGPKLLIQFQNNGVVDDSQLPKDRFSAERLKGVDSTLKIQPAKLEDSAVYLCASSSGPSLFFGPGTRLTVL.

The J gene is TRBJ1-5, the V gene TRBV28; 9 bases match TRBD1. The J segment lost 2 bases and the V segment lost 6 bases, leaving 5 bases of the junction unmatched. The germline V gene encodes CDR1 MDHEN and CDR2 SYDVKM. The CDR3 contains 15 residues. CDR3 sequence (DNA): TGTGCCAGCAGGAAGACAGGGGGTGGCAATCAGCCCCAGCATTTT. It specifies CASRKTGGGNQPQHF. The full variable domain, its missing parts supplied by reference TRBV28 and TRBJ1-5, is DVKVTQSSRYLVKRTGEKVFLECVQDMDHENMFWYRQDPGLGLRLIYFSYDVKMKEKGDIPEGYSVSREKKERFSLILESASTNQTSMYLCASRKTGGGNQPQHFGDGTRLSIL.

The J gene is TRBJ2-3, the V gene TRBV11-2; D possibly corresponds to TRBD2 (5 bases). Germline lookup yields CDR1 SGHAT and CDR2 FQNNGV. Trimming took off 5 bases at V and 2 bases at J, with 11 bases between the two ends. CDR3 length equals 14 residues. DNA of the CDR3: TGTGCCAGCAGCCCGGGGTACTCCACAGATACGCAGTATTTT. Translating gives CASSPGYSTDTQYF.

V is TRBV9 and J is TRBJ1-1; no firm D call. V was clipped by 6 bases and J by 2 bases, with 11 bases between them. Germline V gene data show CDR1 as SGDLS and CDR2 as YYNGEE. This CDR3 has 13 residues. CDR3 in amino acids: CASISRVNTEAFF. The CDR3, as DNA: TGTGCCAGCATCTCACGTGTAAACACTGAAGCTTTCTTT.

The rearrangement links TRBV7-8 to TRBJ2-5; no reliable D call. Germline CDR1 SGHVS, CDR2 FQNEAQ. There are 14 residues in the CDR3. The V gene lost 2 bases and the J gene lost 0 bases, with 7 bases spanning the gap. The CDR3 bases are TGTGCCAGCAGCTTAAACTGGGACCAAGAGACCCAGTACTTC. Translating it yields CASSLNWDQETQYF.

The chain recombines TRBV9 with TRBJ1-1; TRBD1 matches 7 bases. Germline V lookup: CDR1 SGDLS, CDR2 YYNGEE. The CDR3 spans 14 residues. V lost 0 bases, J lost 3 bases, and 2 bases stayed unmatched. CDR3 DNA sequence: TGTGCCAGCAGCGTAGGACAGGGTTACACTGAAGCTTTCTTT. Protein: CASSVGQGYTEAFF.

This clone was counted between two and nine times. V is TRBV13 and J is TRBJ2-3, with D possibly being TRBD2 (6 bases). The V end was cut by 5 bases, the J end by 2 bases, with 20 bases between. Germline V gene lookup returns CDR1 PRHDT and CDR2 FYEKMQ (reference sequence). This CDR3 is 17 amino acids long. The DNA for the CDR3 is TGTGCCAGCAGCCGCGGGGCAGGAAACTTCCTCACAGATACGCAGTATTTT. Translated, it gives CASSRGAGNFLTDTQYF.

This chain links TRBV11-2 with TRBJ1-1, with a weak D call TRBD1 (5 bases). Trimming took 3 bases from V and 1 from J, leaving 12 bases between them. Germline assignment: CDR1 SGHAT and CDR2 FQNNGV. The CDR3 loop spans 15 amino acids. The CDR3 loop reads CASSLAAGQNTEAFF. DNA for the CDR3: TGTGCCAGCAGCTTGGCGGCAGGACAGAACACTGAAGCTTTCTTT.

The V and J genes are TRBV6-5 and TRBJ2-7; 8 bases agree with TRBD1. J was trimmed by 2 bases and V by 6 bases; bases with no gene match: 9. The CDR3 is 15 amino acids. Germline CDR1 and CDR2: MNHEY and SVGAGI. The CDR3 DNA follows: TGTGCCAGCAGCCGCGCCGGACAGGGACCCTACGAGCAGTACTTC. It encodes CASSRAGQGPYEQYF.

J is TRBJ2-7 and V is TRBV10-1; no clear D. This CDR3 is built from 15 residues. V was pared by 10 bases and J by 2 bases, with 21 bases between. The germline V gene has CDR1 WNHNN and CDR2 SYGVQD (reference sequence). The CDR3 DNA follows: TGCGCCACCTCACCGGACCTTGTACGCCCCTACGAGCAGTACTTC. This encodes CATSPDLVRPYEQYF.

The rearrangement uses TRBV5-6 and TRBJ2-7, with 11 bases lining up with TRBD2. Looked up from germline, CDR1 is SGHDT and CDR2 is YYEEEE. Trimming at V came to 2 bases and at J to 1 base, leaving 5 bases not matched to a gene. The CDR3 extends over 16 amino acids. The CDR3 coding sequence is TGTGCCAGCAGCTTAATTCTAGCGGGAGGATCCTACGAGCAGTACTTC. Amino acids: CASSLILAGGSYEQYF.

The V gene is TRBV4-2, the J gene TRBJ2-7; 7 nucleotides align to TRBD1. Germline lookup yields CDR1 LGHNA and CDR2 YNFKEQ. There are 16 residues in the CDR3. V was clipped by 0 bases and J by 3 bases; unmatched bases: 8. CDR3 amino acids: CASSQEYRGGGYEQYF. The CDR3 bases are TGTGCCAGCAGCCAAGAGTACAGGGGTGGAGGCTACGAGCAGTACTTC.

This clone was observed a single time. V gene TRBV28 combines with J gene TRBJ2-1; 10 bases align to TRBD2. Germline assignment: CDR1 MDHEN and CDR2 SYDVKM. V lost 1 base to trimming and J lost 8 bases; unmatched junction nucleotides: 11. The CDR3 extends over 17 amino acids. The CDR3: CASSLSQLAGASHEQFF. As DNA, the CDR3 is TGTGCCAGCAGTTTATCCCAGCTAGCGGGAGCATCCCATGAGCAGTTCTTC.

This clone turned up a few times. V is TRBV6-1 and J is TRBJ1-5, with D unclear. The CDR3 runs 17 residues. Trimming stripped 1 base from V and 6 bases from J, with 19 bases between. The germline V gene encodes CDR1 MNHNS and CDR2 SASEGT. CDR3 nucleotides: TGTGCCAGCAGTGAAGGGCAAGGGCCCCCTCAGAGTCAGCCCCAGCATTTT. Its protein product is CASSEGQGPPQSQPQHF.

This clone occurred once. The chain couples TRBV11-2 to TRBJ1-3; weak D call: TRBD1 (5 bases). The CDR3 contains 15 residues. From germline, CDR1 is SGHAT and CDR2 FQNNGV. Trimming shortened V by 2 bases and J by 1 base, and 9 bases separated the two germline ends. The CDR3 coding sequence is TGTGCCAGCAGCTTATGGGGGAATTCTGGAAACACCATATATTTT. Its protein is CASSLWGNSGNTIYF. The full variable domain, with the rest looked up from reference TRBV11-2 and TRBJ1-3, is EAGVAQSPRYKIIEKRQSVAFWCNPISGHATLYWYQQILGQGPKLLIQFQNNGVVDDSQLPKDRFSAERLKGVDSTLKIQPAKLEDSAVYLCASSLWGNSGNTIYFGEGSWLTVV.

This clone was counted between two and nine times. The gene calls are TRBV6-4 and TRBJ1-3; no clear D. Per germline, CDR1 MRHNA and CDR2 SNTAGT. Deletions cut 8 bases from V and 0 bases from J, with 11 bases between. CDR3 length: 14 residues. As DNA, the CDR3 is TGTGCCAGCGGCCCAAGTCTCTCTGGAAACACCATATATTTT. Its translation is CASGPSLSGNTIYF.

The V gene is TRBV7-9, the J gene TRBJ2-1, with 10 bases identical to TRBD2. In germline, CDR1 is SEHNR, CDR2 FQNEAQ (reference sequence). The V segment lost 5 bases and the J segment 8 bases; nucleotides outside the gene matches: 15. The CDR3 contains 17 residues. The CDR3 reads CASSHARRSSGSDEQFF. In DNA form, the CDR3 reads TGTGCCAGCAGCCATGCCCGGCGGTCTAGCGGGAGTGATGAGCAGTTCTTC.

The chain links TRBV5-6 to TRBJ1-6; the match to TRBD1 covers 7 bases. CDR3 length equals 18 residues. Germline CDR1 and CDR2: SGHDT and YYEEEE. V gave up 2 bases and J gave up 9 bases; unmatched junction bases: 17. CDR3 sequence: CASSFRGAKRGPGSPLHF. The CDR3 DNA sequence: TGTGCCAGCAGCTTCAGGGGGGCAAAAAGGGGGCCGGGTTCACCCCTCCACTTT.

The J gene is TRBJ2-6, the V gene TRBV2; 9 nucleotides align to TRBD1. With V trimmed by 4 bases and J by 0 bases, 7 bases remained unmatched. Germline loops: CDR1 SNHLY, CDR2 FYNNEI. This CDR3 spans 18 amino acids. In DNA, the CDR3 is TGTGCCAGCAGTGTTGCCGGGACAGGGCGCTCTGGGGCCAACGTCCTGACTTTC. It specifies CASSVAGTGRSGANVLTF.